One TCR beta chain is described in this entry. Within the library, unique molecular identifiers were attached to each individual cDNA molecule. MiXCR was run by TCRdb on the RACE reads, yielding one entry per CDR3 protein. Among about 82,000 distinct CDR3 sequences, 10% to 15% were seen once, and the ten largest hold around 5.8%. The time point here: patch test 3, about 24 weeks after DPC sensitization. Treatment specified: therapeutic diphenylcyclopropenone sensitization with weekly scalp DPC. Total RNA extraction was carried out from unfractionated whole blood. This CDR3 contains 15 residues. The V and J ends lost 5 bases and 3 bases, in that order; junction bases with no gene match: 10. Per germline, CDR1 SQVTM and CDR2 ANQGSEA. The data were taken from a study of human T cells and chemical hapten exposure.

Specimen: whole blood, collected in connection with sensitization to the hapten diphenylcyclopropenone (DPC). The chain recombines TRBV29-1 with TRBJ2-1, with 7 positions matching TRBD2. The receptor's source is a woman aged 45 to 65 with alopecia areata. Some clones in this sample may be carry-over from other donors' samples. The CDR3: CSVPPGRGNYNEQFF. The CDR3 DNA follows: TGCAGCGTTCCCCCAGGGCGGGGGAACTACAATGAGCAGTTCTTC.